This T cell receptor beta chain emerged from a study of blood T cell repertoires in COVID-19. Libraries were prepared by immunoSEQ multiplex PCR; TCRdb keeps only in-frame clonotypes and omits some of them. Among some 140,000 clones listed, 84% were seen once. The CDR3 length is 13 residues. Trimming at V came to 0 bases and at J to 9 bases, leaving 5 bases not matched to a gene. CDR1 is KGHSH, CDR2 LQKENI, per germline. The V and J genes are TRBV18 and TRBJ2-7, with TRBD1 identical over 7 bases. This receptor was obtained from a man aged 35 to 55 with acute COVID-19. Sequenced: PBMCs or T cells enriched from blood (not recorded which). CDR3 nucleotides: TGTGCCAGCTCACCACCGGGGACAGACAGGCAGTACTTC. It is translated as CASSPPGTDRQYF.